Shown below are 3 T cell receptor beta chains from a single sample sequenced in a study of siplizumab effects on memory and regulatory T cells (dated by TCRdb to about 2019). Library generation was performed with the immunoSEQ multiplex PCR assay. What TCRdb holds here is the immuneACCESS table cut down to in-frame rearrangements. Part of the clones is not present; checked against another copy, under half of the missing clones reflect an unresolved V gene, and the others are unexplained. In all, the sample holds some 9,000 clones, and roughly two thirds of those were seen once. The ten top clones hold 67% of the sample. The sample comprised effector memory CD8+ T cells sorted from blood. Taken with the paper, the label for cell subset or site translates to: unstimulated CD8+ effector memory T cells. Every receptor here comes from a human donor in good health.

The V and J genes are TRBV7-6 and TRBJ1-1, with 11 bases aligning to TRBD1. Germline-derived CDR1 and CDR2 are SGHVS and FNYEAQ. V lost 1 base, J lost 4 bases, and 2 bases stayed unmatched. CDR3 size: 15 residues. The CDR3 here is CASSLVGTGGTEAFF. The CDR3 DNA reads TGTGCCAGCAGCTTAGTTGGGACAGGGGGCACTGAAGCTTTCTTT. Filled out from reference TRBV7-6 and TRBJ1-1, the complete variable domain reads GAGVSQSPRYKVTKRGQDVALRCDPISGHVSLYWYRQALGQGPEFLTYFNYEAQQDKSGLPNDRFSAERPEGSISTLTIQRTEQRDSAMYRCASSLVGTGGTEAFFGQGTRLTVV.

This clone was seen a handful of times. The chain links TRBV9 to TRBJ2-5; tentative D call: TRBD2 (6 bases). Trimming stripped 0 bases from V and 5 bases from J, with 11 bases between. This CDR3 contains 14 residues. Germline V gene data show CDR1 as SGDLS and CDR2 as YYNGEE. Here the CDR3 DNA reads TGTGCCAGCAGCGTAGGGGGAGGTTGGGAGACCCAGTACTTC. It is translated as CASSVGGGWETQYF. The full variable domain, rest sourced from reference TRBV9 and TRBJ2-5, is DSGVTQTPKHLITATGQRVTLRCSPRSGDLSVYWYQQSLDQGLQFLIQYYNGEERAKGNILERFSAQQFPDLHSELNLSSLELGDSALYFCASSVGGGWETQYFGPGTRLLVL.

This chain connects TRBV5-1 to TRBJ1-1; 7 bases fit TRBD1. The V and J ends lost 1 base and 0 bases, in that order; junction bases with no gene match: 9. Germline loops: CDR1 SGHRS, CDR2 YFSETQ. The length of the CDR3 is 17 residues. The CDR3 sequence is CASSLLSSGTVNTEAFF. CDR3 coding DNA: TGCGCCAGCAGCTTGTTAAGTAGCGGGACAGTGAACACTGAAGCTTTCTTT.